A selection of T cell receptor beta chains follows, all from one sample in a study of blood T cell repertoires in COVID-19. The assay was immunoSEQ multiplex PCR, and TCRdb's table has in-frame clones only and misses some. The sample lists over 120,000 clones; roughly 91% were seen once. Sequencing input: peripheral blood. Every receptor here comes from a man aged 60 to 75 with active or convalescent COVID-19. Each CDR3 is given with its conserved first and last residue. D genes are given only for firm matches. The size of a clone is reported for some rows only, either as once, few or many, or as a class for expanded clones.

V gene: TRBV4-3; D gene: NA; clone size: NA; J gene: TRBJ2-3; CDR3 protein: CASSQAEEGGTDTQYF; CDR3 DNA: TGCGCCAGCAGCCAAGCGGAGGAGGGGGGGACAGATACGCAGTATTTT
V gene: TRBV5-1; D gene: NA; clone size: few; J gene: TRBJ2-2; CDR3 protein: CASSSVLANTGELFF; CDR3 DNA: TGCGCCAGCAGCTCAGTCCTCGCGAACACCGGGGAGCTGTTTTTT
V gene: TRBV19; D gene: NA; clone size: NA; J gene: TRBJ1-5; CDR3 protein: CASRQATGYNQPQHF; CDR3 DNA: TGTGCCAGTAGGCAGGCGACAGGCTACAATCAGCCCCAGCATTTT
V gene: TRBV18; D gene: TRBD1; clone size: NA; J gene: TRBJ1-1; CDR3 protein: CASSPGTGGNTEAFF; CDR3 DNA: TGTGCCAGCTCACCGGGGACAGGGGGAAACACTGAAGCTTTCTTT
V gene: TRBV7-2; D gene: TRBD1; clone size: NA; J gene: TRBJ1-3; CDR3 protein: CASSVGTGFGNTIYF; CDR3 DNA: TGTGCCAGCAGCGTCGGGACAGGTTTTGGAAACACCATATATTTT
V gene: TRBV27; D gene: NA; clone size: few; J gene: TRBJ1-2; CDR3 protein: CASGRYRDVYTF; CDR3 DNA: TGTGCCAGCGGGCGCTACAGGGACGTCTACACCTTC
V gene: TRBV6-2/TRBV6-3; D gene: NA; clone size: NA; J gene: TRBJ1-6; CDR3 protein: CASSYSQGTYNSPLHF; CDR3 DNA: TGTGCCAGCAGTTACTCTCAGGGAACTTATAATTCACCCCTCCACTTT
V gene: TRBV27; D gene: NA; clone size: NA; J gene: TRBJ1-2; CDR3 protein: CASRAAYGYTF; CDR3 DNA: TGTGCCAGCAGGGCAGCGTATGGCTACACCTTC
V gene: TRBV5-4; D gene: TRBD1; clone size: NA; J gene: TRBJ2-2; CDR3 protein: CASSYATGVSSTGELFF; CDR3 DNA: TGTGCCAGCAGCTACGCGACAGGGGTGAGCTCAACCGGGGAGCTGTTTTTT
V gene: TRBV28; D gene: TRBD1; clone size: NA; J gene: TRBJ2-5; CDR3 protein: CASSWDSTGDGTQYF; CDR3 DNA: TGTGCCAGCAGTTGGGACAGCACCGGCGATGGGACCCAGTACTTC
V gene: TRBV11-3; D gene: NA; clone size: NA; J gene: TRBJ1-1; CDR3 protein: CASSPGDLGSTEAFF; CDR3 DNA: TGTGCCAGCAGCCCGGGGGATTTGGGCAGCACTGAAGCTTTCTTT
V gene: TRBV28; D gene: TRBD1; clone size: NA; J gene: TRBJ2-5; CDR3 protein: CASSFSGTGKGTQYF; CDR3 DNA: TGTGCCAGCAGTTTCTCCGGGACAGGGAAGGGGACCCAGTACTTC
V gene: TRBV27; D gene: NA; clone size: NA; J gene: TRBJ1-6; CDR3 protein: CASSLSQGSYNSPLHF; CDR3 DNA: TGTGCCAGCAGTTTATCGCAGGGATCCTATAATTCACCCCTCCACTTT
V gene: TRBV30; D gene: TRBD2; clone size: few; J gene: TRBJ2-1; CDR3 protein: CALKKGGSSYNEQFF; CDR3 DNA: TGTGCCTTAAAAAAGGGCGGGAGCTCCTACAATGAGCAGTTCTTC
V gene: TRBV25-1; D gene: NA; clone size: NA; J gene: TRBJ2-4; CDR3 protein: CASSPRGPRNNQYF; CDR3 DNA: TGTGCCAGCAGTCCCCGCGGGCCTAGAAACAATCAGTACTTC
V gene: TRBV21-1; D gene: NA; clone size: NA; J gene: TRBJ2-7; CDR3 protein: CASSETGTHSYEQYF; CDR3 DNA: TGTGCCAGCAGTGAGACAGGGACTCACTCCTACGAGCAGTACTTC
V gene: TRBV6-5; D gene: NA; clone size: NA; J gene: TRBJ2-1; CDR3 protein: CASRRLLGQYEQFF; CDR3 DNA: TGTGCCAGCAGACGCTTATTAGGACAATATGAGCAGTTCTTC
V gene: TRBV29-1; D gene: TRBD1; clone size: few; J gene: TRBJ2-7; CDR3 protein: CSASWGQSHYEQYF; CDR3 DNA: TGCAGCGCAAGTTGGGGACAGAGCCACTACGAGCAGTACTTC
V gene: TRBV30; D gene: TRBD2; clone size: NA; J gene: TRBJ2-7; CDR3 protein: CACSGGAYEQYF; CDR3 DNA: TGTGCCTGTAGCGGGGGGGCCTACGAGCAGTACTTC
V gene: TRBV5-1; D gene: NA; clone size: NA; J gene: TRBJ2-2; CDR3 protein: CASSPPGLRNTGELFF; CDR3 DNA: TGCGCCAGCAGCCCGCCGGGACTCAGGAACACCGGGGAGCTGTTTTTT
V gene: TRBV6-5; D gene: TRBD1; clone size: NA; J gene: TRBJ2-1; CDR3 protein: CASSLGQGGEQFF; CDR3 DNA: TGTGCCAGCAGCTTAGGACAGGGTGGTGAGCAGTTCTTC
V gene: TRBV24-1; D gene: TRBD1; clone size: once; J gene: TRBJ2-3; CDR3 protein: CATSDGGRDRGMSTDTQYF; CDR3 DNA: TGTGCCACCAGTGATGGGGGACGGGACAGGGGGATGAGCACAGATACGCAGTATTTT
V gene: TRBV18; D gene: NA; clone size: once; J gene: TRBJ2-7; CDR3 protein: CASSPRAESYEQYF; CDR3 DNA: TGTGCCAGCTCACCGAGGGCGGAATCCTACGAGCAGTACTTC
V gene: TRBV28; D gene: NA; clone size: NA; J gene: TRBJ2-3; CDR3 protein: CASSKTFTSPRPADTQYF; CDR3 DNA: TGTGCCAGCAGTAAAACCTTCACTAGTCCAAGACCGGCAGATACGCAGTATTTT
V gene: TRBV20-1; D gene: NA; clone size: NA; J gene: TRBJ2-1; CDR3 protein: CSASARGANPRHNEQFF; CDR3 DNA: TGCAGTGCTAGTGCCCGTGGAGCCAACCCTCGCCACAATGAGCAGTTCTTC
V gene: TRBV4-1; D gene: NA; clone size: NA; J gene: TRBJ2-1; CDR3 protein: CASSQRGGASPYNEQFF; CDR3 DNA: TGCGCCAGCAGCCAACGAGGGGGGGCGTCCCCCTACAATGAGCAGTTCTTC
V gene: TRBV28; D gene: TRBD1; clone size: NA; J gene: TRBJ1-1; CDR3 protein: CASSLRGREAFF; CDR3 DNA: TGTGCCAGCAGTTTGAGGGGGCGGGAAGCTTTCTTT
V gene: TRBV4-1; D gene: NA; clone size: NA; J gene: TRBJ1-4; CDR3 protein: CASSQGSQGNEKLFF; CDR3 DNA: TGCGCCAGCAGCCAAGGATCACAGGGTAATGAAAAACTGTTTTTT
V gene: TRBV21-1; D gene: NA; clone size: NA; J gene: TRBJ2-4; CDR3 protein: CASSPPGTGRAKNIQYF; CDR3 DNA: TGTGCCAGCAGCCCCCCGGGGACAGGGAGAGCCAAAAACATTCAGTACTTC
V gene: TRBV9; D gene: TRBD1; clone size: NA; J gene: TRBJ1-1; CDR3 protein: CASSVAESGTGRYTEAFF; CDR3 DNA: TGTGCCAGCAGCGTAGCTGAGTCCGGGACAGGTCGATACACTGAAGCTTTCTTT
V gene: TRBV7-4; D gene: NA; clone size: NA; J gene: TRBJ2-7; CDR3 protein: CASTAPFPAGYEQYF; CDR3 DNA: TGTGCCAGCACCGCCCCTTTCCCTGCAGGCTACGAGCAGTACTTC
V gene: TRBV6-1; D gene: NA; clone size: few; J gene: TRBJ2-5; CDR3 protein: CASSEPVGGPGETQYF; CDR3 DNA: TGTGCCAGCAGTGAACCGGTGGGGGGACCTGGGGAGACCCAGTACTTC
V gene: TRBV7-2; D gene: TRBD1; clone size: NA; J gene: TRBJ2-5; CDR3 protein: CASSPQVFTGGQETQYF; CDR3 DNA: TGTGCCAGCAGCCCCCAGGTCTTCACAGGGGGTCAAGAGACCCAGTACTTC
V gene: TRBV4-2; D gene: NA; clone size: NA; J gene: TRBJ1-2; CDR3 protein: CASSKGAGYGYTF; CDR3 DNA: TGTGCCAGCAGCAAAGGGGCAGGCTATGGCTACACCTTC
V gene: TRBV24-1; D gene: NA; clone size: NA; J gene: TRBJ2-7; CDR3 protein: CATSEARDSNEQYF; CDR3 DNA: TGTGCCACCAGTGAGGCGCGGGACAGTAACGAGCAGTACTTC
V gene: TRBV19; D gene: NA; clone size: many; J gene: TRBJ2-1; CDR3 protein: CASSTERYNEQFF; CDR3 DNA: TGTGCCAGTAGTACTGAGCGGTACAATGAGCAGTTCTTC
V gene: TRBV3-1/TRBV3-2; D gene: NA; clone size: NA; J gene: TRBJ2-7; CDR3 protein: CASSQGQTYEQYF; CDR3 DNA: TGTGCCAGCAGCCAAGGACAGACCTACGAGCAGTACTTC
V gene: TRBV10-2; D gene: NA; clone size: NA; J gene: TRBJ1-5; CDR3 protein: CASSSPDPNQPQHF; CDR3 DNA: TGCGCCTCTAGTAGTCCAGATCCCAATCAGCCCCAGCATTTT
V gene: TRBV7-9; D gene: TRBD2; clone size: NA; J gene: TRBJ2-3; CDR3 protein: CALLGSGGPDTQYF; CDR3 DNA: TGTGCCTTGTTGGGGAGCGGGGGGCCAGATACGCAGTATTTT
V gene: TRBV5-1; D gene: NA; clone size: NA; J gene: TRBJ1-5; CDR3 protein: CASSLGSSGNQPQHF; CDR3 DNA: TGCGCCAGCAGCCTTGGGTCCTCGGGGAATCAGCCCCAGCATTTT
V gene: TRBV27; D gene: NA; clone size: NA; J gene: TRBJ1-6; CDR3 protein: CASSSGNSPLHF; CDR3 DNA: TGTGCCAGCAGTTCCGGTAATTCACCCCTCCACTTT
V gene: TRBV20-1; D gene: NA; clone size: NA; J gene: TRBJ1-4; CDR3 protein: CSASSGALGEKLFF; CDR3 DNA: TGCAGTGCTAGTTCAGGGGCCCTAGGTGAAAAACTGTTTTTT
V gene: TRBV24-1; D gene: TRBD1; clone size: NA; J gene: TRBJ2-3; CDR3 protein: CATSDSRPGQGTDTQYF; CDR3 DNA: TGTGCCACCAGTGATTCCCGTCCGGGACAGGGAACAGATACGCAGTATTTT
V gene: TRBV19; D gene: TRBD1; clone size: few; J gene: TRBJ1-2; CDR3 protein: CASSPRDSFYGYTF; CDR3 DNA: TGTGCCAGTAGTCCCCGGGACAGTTTTTATGGCTACACCTTC
V gene: TRBV2; D gene: TRBD1; clone size: NA; J gene: TRBJ1-2; CDR3 protein: CASRSGGDAYGYTF; CDR3 DNA: TGTGCCAGCAGATCAGGGGGCGATGCCTATGGCTACACCTTC
V gene: TRBV4-3; D gene: NA; clone size: NA; J gene: TRBJ2-1; CDR3 protein: CASSRSRSAYNEQFF; CDR3 DNA: TGCGCCAGCAGCCGATCTCGGTCCGCCTACAATGAGCAGTTCTTC
V gene: TRBV24-1; D gene: NA; clone size: NA; J gene: TRBJ1-2; CDR3 protein: CATSGGSYYGYTF; CDR3 DNA: TGTGCCACCAGTGGAGGCAGTTACTATGGCTACACCTTC
V gene: TRBV6-6; D gene: TRBD2; clone size: NA; J gene: TRBJ2-5; CDR3 protein: CASSFGGAQETQYF; CDR3 DNA: TGTGCCAGCAGCTTCGGGGGGGCCCAAGAGACCCAGTACTTC
V gene: TRBV28; D gene: TRBD2; clone size: NA; J gene: TRBJ2-1; CDR3 protein: CASSPASAGVGNEQFF; CDR3 DNA: TGTGCCAGCAGTCCCGCTTCTGCGGGAGTCGGGAATGAGCAGTTCTTC
V gene: TRBV5-1; D gene: TRBD2; clone size: NA; J gene: TRBJ2-1; CDR3 protein: CASTAGGAGFHEQFF; CDR3 DNA: TGCGCCAGCACCGCCGGGGGGGCCGGTTTCCATGAGCAGTTCTTC
V gene: TRBV5-1; D gene: NA; clone size: NA; J gene: TRBJ1-6; CDR3 protein: CASSPGTRDSPLHF; CDR3 DNA: TGCGCCAGCAGCCCCGGGACACGGGATTCACCCCTCCACTTT
V gene: TRBV5-1; D gene: NA; clone size: NA; J gene: TRBJ1-3; CDR3 protein: CASSPGGISSGNTIYF; CDR3 DNA: TGCGCCAGCAGCCCGGGGGGGATCAGCTCTGGAAACACCATATATTTT
V gene: TRBV2; D gene: NA; clone size: NA; J gene: TRBJ2-7; CDR3 protein: CASSAYRGGADEQYF; CDR3 DNA: TGTGCCAGCAGTGCTTATAGGGGGGGCGCGGACGAGCAGTACTTC
V gene: TRBV5-1; D gene: TRBD2; clone size: NA; J gene: TRBJ2-4; CDR3 protein: CASSDTSGGRNIQYF; CDR3 DNA: TGCGCCAGCAGCGACACTAGCGGGGGAAGGAACATTCAGTACTTC
V gene: TRBV6-2/TRBV6-3; D gene: TRBD2; clone size: NA; J gene: TRBJ2-2; CDR3 protein: CASSSGRATGELFF; CDR3 DNA: TGTGCCAGCAGTAGCGGGAGGGCCACCGGGGAGCTGTTTTTT
V gene: TRBV24-1; D gene: TRBD1; clone size: NA; J gene: TRBJ1-4; CDR3 protein: CATSDSGQGREKLFF; CDR3 DNA: TGTGCCACCAGTGATTCCGGACAGGGGAGAGAAAAACTGTTTTTT
V gene: TRBV2; D gene: TRBD1; clone size: NA; J gene: TRBJ1-5; CDR3 protein: CASSAEGQGTQPQHF; CDR3 DNA: TGTGCCAGCAGCGCAGAGGGACAGGGAACTCAGCCCCAGCATTTT
V gene: TRBV6-2/TRBV6-3; D gene: NA; clone size: NA; J gene: TRBJ1-2; CDR3 protein: CASSYSRYLDYGYTF; CDR3 DNA: TGTGCCAGCAGTTACTCTCGCTACCTGGACTATGGCTACACCTTC
V gene: TRBV3-1/TRBV3-2; D gene: NA; clone size: NA; J gene: TRBJ2-3; CDR3 protein: CASSQGLGLTDTQYF; CDR3 DNA: TGTGCCAGCAGCCAAGGTCTGGGGCTCACAGATACGCAGTATTTT